Shown below are 22 T cell receptor beta chains from a single sample sequenced in a study of blood T cell repertoires in COVID-19. TCRdb's copy holds only in-frame clones and misses some; the assay was immunoSEQ multiplex PCR. The sample yields roughly 34,000 clones, approximately 90% seen once. Input material: peripheral blood. The source is an elderly woman with active or convalescent COVID-19.

The chain joins TRBV25-1 to TRBJ2-2; TRBD1 matches 7 bases. The CDR3 length is 13 residues. Germline lookup yields CDR1 MGHDK and CDR2 SYGVNS. V trimming: 5 bases; J trimming: 6 bases; junction bases outside the gene matches: 3. The CDR3 DNA is TGTGCCAGCAGTACAGGGGAGTCCGGGGAGCTGTTTTTT. Amino acids: CASSTGESGELFF.

J is TRBJ2-2 and V is TRBV27; D is possibly TRBD2 (6 bases). V was clipped by 7 bases and J by 4 bases, with 13 bases between them. Germline lookup yields CDR1 MNHEY and CDR2 SMNVEV (reference sequence). The CDR3 runs 14 residues. The CDR3 region has the DNA TGTGCCAGCACCGATGGGGGGTTCACCGGGGAGCTGTTTTTT. This codes for CASTDGGFTGELFF.

V is TRBV14 and J is TRBJ1-1; 7 bases are a match to TRBD1. V dropped 1 base and J dropped 4; count of bases not matched to a gene: 6. CDR1 SGHDN and CDR2 FVKESK come from the germline V gene. This CDR3 region has 15 residues. CDR3 coding DNA: TGTGCCAGCAGCCAAGGAAGGGGGCAAGGCACTGAAGCTTTCTTT. Translated: CASSQGRGQGTEAFF.

The chain uses TRBV5-6 and TRBJ2-2; 7 bases fit TRBD2. The CDR3 runs 15 residues. The V gene end was trimmed by 1 base and the J gene end by 4 bases; junction bases not matched to a gene: 4. The germline gives CDR1 SGHDT, CDR2 YYEEEE. The CDR3 is CASSLRTRGTGELFF. The CDR3 DNA sequence: TGTGCCAGCAGCTTGAGGACTAGGGGCACCGGGGAGCTGTTTTTT.

This clone appeared once. The chain recombines TRBV4-1 with TRBJ1-2, with 10 bases that match TRBD1. V shed 3 bases and J 8 bases; nucleotides not matched to a gene: 6. This CDR3 comprises 14 residues. In germline, CDR1 is MGHRA, CDR2 YSYEKL. CDR3 in amino acids: CASSHPGTGVGYTF. In DNA, the CDR3 is TGCGCCAGCAGCCACCCCGGGACAGGGGTAGGCTACACCTTC.

This clone was found once. This rearrangement joins TRBV19 to TRBJ2-5; D unresolved. CDR3 length: 15 residues. Trimming removed 3 bases at V and 2 bases at J, with 13 bases between. Germline V CDR1 and CDR2: LNHDA, SQIVND (reference sequence). Here the CDR3 reads CASSIFVGSQETQYF. CDR3 sequence (DNA): TGTGCCAGTAGTATTTTTGTTGGCAGTCAAGAGACCCAGTACTTC.

The chain combines TRBV28 with TRBJ1-4; D is possibly TRBD1 (5 bases). The CDR3 has 17 amino acids. The germline gives CDR1 MDHEN, CDR2 SYDVKM. Trimming left V 4 bases short and J 6 bases short, with 21 bases between. The CDR3 here is CASSSPPGAGVHEKLFF. The CDR3, as DNA: TGTGCCAGCAGTTCCCCGCCGGGAGCGGGGGTGCATGAAAAACTGTTTTTT.

The genes are TRBV11-2 and TRBJ2-1, with TRBD2 as a possible D gene (6 bases). Trimming removed 0 bases from V and 7 bases from J, with 22 bases in between. The CDR3 extends over 18 amino acids. Germline loops: CDR1 SGHAT, CDR2 FQNNGV. The CDR3, as DNA: TGTGCCAGCAGCTTAGAGGGCCAGCGGGTCCTCTTAGGGAATGAGCAGTTCTTC. It is translated as CASSLEGQRVLLGNEQFF.

This clone came up a few times. The chain is built from TRBV18 and TRBJ1-2, with TRBD1 matching 8 bases. J gave up 5 bases and V 1 base, and 12 bases lay outside the gene matches. This CDR3 has 17 amino acids. Germline V gives CDR1 KGHSH, CDR2 LQKENI. DNA of the CDR3: TGTGCCAGCTCACCACTGCCCGCGCAGGGGGCCGTGTATGGCTACACCTTC. Translating gives CASSPLPAQGAVYGYTF. Looking up the rest from reference TRBV18 and TRBJ1-2 gives the full variable domain: NAGVMQNPRHLVRRRGQEARLRCSPMKGHSHVYWYRQLPEEGLKFMVYLQKENIIDESGMPKERFSAEFPKEGPSILRIQQVVRGDSAAYFCASSPLPAQGAVYGYTFGSGTRLTVV.

This sequence joins TRBV6-2 or TRBV6-3 and TRBJ1-1, with D possibly matching TRBD1 (6 bases). This CDR3 spans 13 amino acids. With 5 bases removed from V and 3 bases from J, the gap between germline ends came to 10 bases. Germline V CDR1 and CDR2: MNHEY, SVGEGT. The CDR3 DNA reads TGTGCCAGCAGTCCAGACAGGTACACTGAAGCTTTCTTT. It yields the protein CASSPDRYTEAFF.

V and J are TRBV5-1 and TRBJ1-1; a possible D gene is TRBD1 (5 bases). Germline V lookup: CDR1 SGHRS, CDR2 YFSETQ. The CDR3 loop spans 18 amino acids. V lost 4 bases and J lost 0, with 22 bases in between. CDR3 protein: CASSPSKGSTLLNTEAFF. CDR3 DNA: TGCGCCAGCAGCCCATCGAAGGGGTCCACACTCCTGAACACTGAAGCTTTCTTT.

This rearrangement joins TRBV28 to TRBJ1-4; D is unclear. The CDR3 is 15 amino acids. Deletions cut 5 bases from V and 4 bases from J, with 14 bases between. The germline V gene has CDR1 MDHEN and CDR2 SYDVKM. The CDR3 reads CASSRGGFGNEKLFF. The CDR3 nucleotides read TGTGCCAGCAGTCGTGGTGGTTTCGGTAATGAAAAACTGTTTTTT.

The chain recombines TRBV6-5 with TRBJ2-7, with 11 bases identical to TRBD1. In germline, CDR1 is MNHEY, CDR2 SVGAGI. The CDR3 is 13 residues long. The junction had 2 bases not matched to a gene; V was cut back by 6 bases and J by 4 bases. CDR3 protein: CASRGQGAYEQYF. CDR3 coding DNA: TGTGCCAGCAGAGGACAGGGGGCTTACGAGCAGTACTTC.

This clone was observed a single time. This chain joins TRBV5-1 and TRBJ1-1; D uncertain. Between the trimmed V and J ends, which lost 2 bases and 6 bases, there was a span of 14 bases. Germline V gene data show CDR1 as SGHRS and CDR2 as YFSETQ. The CDR3 loop spans 14 amino acids. The DNA of the CDR3 is TGCGCCAGCAGCTTCCATCTTGAGGGTGCTGAAGCTTTCTTT. This translates into CASSFHLEGAEAFF.

The genes are TRBV5-1 and TRBJ2-7; 9 bases map to TRBD1. Germline trimming cut 3 bases from V and 5 bases from J; bases unmatched to any gene: 6. The CDR3 loop spans 14 amino acids. The germline V gene encodes CDR1 SGHRS and CDR2 YFSETQ. The DNA of the CDR3 is TGCGCCAGCAGCTGGGGGACAGGGAACCACGAGCAGTACTTC. Its translation: CASSWGTGNHEQYF.

CDR3 DNA sequence: TGCGCCAGCAGCTTGCTAGGGGACAGAGTCTACGAGCAGTACTTC. Translated, it gives CASSLLGDRVYEQYF. The chain carries TRBV5-1 and TRBJ2-7, with TRBD1 matching 7 bases. Per the germline V gene, CDR1 is SGHRS and CDR2 is YFSETQ. The CDR3 runs to 15 residues. V gave up 1 base and J gave up 3 bases; unmatched junction bases: 7.

The rearrangement uses TRBV5-4 and TRBJ2-2; D is ambiguous. The CDR3 has 15 residues. V was clipped by 3 bases and J by 2 bases, with 11 bases between them. CDR1 is SGHNT, CDR2 YYREEE, per germline (reference sequence). CDR3 coding DNA: TGTGCCAGCAGCTCGACACCTATTAACACCGGGGAGCTGTTTTTT. This encodes CASSSTPINTGELFF.

CDR3 loop: CASSRLAGVPYEQYF. DNA of the CDR3: TGTGCCAGCAGTCGACTAGCGGGGGTCCCCTACGAGCAGTACTTC. The chain combines TRBV6-5 with TRBJ2-7, with 12 bases matching TRBD2. Unmatched junction bases numbered 4, after V lost 5 bases and J lost 2 bases. The CDR3 is 15 residues long. Per germline, CDR1 MNHEY and CDR2 SVGAGI.

The genes are TRBV19 and TRBJ2-3; 10 bases line up with TRBD1. The CDR3 has 17 amino acids. With V trimmed by 4 bases and J by 2 bases, 9 bases remained unmatched. CDR1 and CDR2 (germline): LNHDA, SQIVND (reference sequence). The CDR3: CASSTKRQGADTDTQYF. The CDR3 DNA reads as TGTGCCAGTAGTACTAAAAGACAGGGGGCGGACACAGATACGCAGTATTTT.

This clone was recorded once. The chain has TRBV5-6 and TRBJ1-6, with unresolved D. CDR1 is SGHDT, CDR2 YYEEEE, per germline. The length of the CDR3 is 16 residues. Trimming shortened V by 0 bases and J by 2 bases, and 9 bases separated the two germline ends. The CDR3 DNA is TGTGCCAGCAGCTTGGGCGCAGGAACCTATAATTCACCCCTCCACTTT. Amino acids: CASSLGAGTYNSPLHF.

J is TRBJ2-1 and V is TRBV2, with a tentative D call TRBD1 (6 bases). The germline V gene encodes CDR1 SNHLY and CDR2 FYNNEI. Trimming stripped 7 bases from V and 0 bases from J, with 13 bases between. The CDR3 runs to 15 residues. This CDR3 reads CASKSDRSSYNEQFF. The CDR3 DNA sequence: TGTGCCAGCAAATCGGACAGAAGCTCCTACAATGAGCAGTTCTTC.

In nucleotides, the CDR3 is TGTGCCAGCAGCCCTCGAGAGGTCGAAGCTTTCTTT. This codes for CASSPREVEAFF. The chain employs TRBV9 and TRBJ1-1; D is undetermined. Germline values: CDR1 SGDLS, CDR2 YYNGEE. Trimming removed 4 bases from V and 8 bases from J, with 12 bases in between. CDR3 length: 12 residues.